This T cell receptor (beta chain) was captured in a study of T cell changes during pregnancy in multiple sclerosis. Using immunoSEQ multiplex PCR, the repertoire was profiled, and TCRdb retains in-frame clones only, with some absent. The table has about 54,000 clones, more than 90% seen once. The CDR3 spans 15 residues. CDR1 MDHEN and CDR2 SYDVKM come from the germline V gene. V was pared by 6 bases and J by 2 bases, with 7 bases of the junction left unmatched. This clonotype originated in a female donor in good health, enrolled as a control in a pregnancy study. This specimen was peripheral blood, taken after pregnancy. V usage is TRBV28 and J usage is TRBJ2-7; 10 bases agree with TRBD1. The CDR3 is CASSPDRGRAYEQYF. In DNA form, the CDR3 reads TGTGCCAGCAGCCCAGACAGGGGGCGCGCCTACGAGCAGTACTTC.